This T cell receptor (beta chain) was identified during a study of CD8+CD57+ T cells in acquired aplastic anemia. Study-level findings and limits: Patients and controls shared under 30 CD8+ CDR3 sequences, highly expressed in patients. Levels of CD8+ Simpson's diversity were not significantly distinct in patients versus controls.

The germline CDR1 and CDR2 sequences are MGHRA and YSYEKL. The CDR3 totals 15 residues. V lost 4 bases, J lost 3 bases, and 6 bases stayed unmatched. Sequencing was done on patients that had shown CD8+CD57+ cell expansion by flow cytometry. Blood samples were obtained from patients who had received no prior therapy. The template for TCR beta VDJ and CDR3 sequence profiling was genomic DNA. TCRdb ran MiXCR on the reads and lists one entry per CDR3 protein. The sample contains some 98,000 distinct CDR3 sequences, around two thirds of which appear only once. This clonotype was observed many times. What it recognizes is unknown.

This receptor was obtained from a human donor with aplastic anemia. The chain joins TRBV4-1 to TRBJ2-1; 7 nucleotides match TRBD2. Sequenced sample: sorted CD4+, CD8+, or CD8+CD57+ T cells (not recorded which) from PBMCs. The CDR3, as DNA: TGCGCCAGCAGCCGAACTAGCGCCGACTACAATGAGCAGTTCTTC. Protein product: CASSRTSADYNEQFF.